A single sample is the source of the 24 T cell receptor beta chains below, sequenced in a study of blood T cells in healthy people across ages. For the second PCR, which ran for roughly 7 to 11 cycles, a sample-barcoded 5' primer and a J-beta primer mix were used. TCRdb fed the 5' RACE reads into MiXCR, producing one record per CDR3 protein. The table has nearly 800,000 distinct CDR3 sequences, around 25% seen once. The same data also contributed to another study, on T cells of mothers and their children.

Sequencing was performed on blood. The receptors derive from a boy between 5 and 17 years old in good health.

J is TRBJ2-1 and V is TRBV28; no clear D. CDR1 MDHEN and CDR2 SYDVKM come from the germline V gene. The CDR3 is 13 amino acids. V was pared by 8 bases and J by 6 bases, with 14 bases between. Written as DNA, the CDR3 is TGTGCCAGCGGAGACTCCGCCCTCAATGAGCAGTTCTTC. This encodes CASGDSALNEQFF.

This clonotype has a handful of counts. This chain uses TRBV12-3 or TRBV12-4 with TRBJ1-2; 8 positions match TRBD1. The CDR3 is 16 amino acids. V lost 7 bases, J lost 0 bases, and 10 bases stayed unmatched. The CDR3 nucleotides are TGTGCCAGCACTTCCGGGACCAGGGGGCCTAACTATGGCTACACCTTC. This sequence encodes CASTSGTRGPNYGYTF.

V usage is TRBV5-1 and J usage is TRBJ2-5; 8 bases map to TRBD1. V lost 2 bases to trimming and J lost 4 bases; unmatched junction nucleotides: 13. CDR1 and CDR2 from the germline V gene are SGHRS and YFSETQ. The CDR3 contains 17 residues. Here the CDR3 reads CASSFAAGGSSGETQYF. CDR3 nucleotide sequence: TGCGCCAGCAGCTTCGCGGCAGGGGGCTCCTCAGGAGAGACCCAGTACTTC.

V usage is TRBV10-3 and J usage is TRBJ2-5; 10 positions agree with TRBD1. The CDR3 length is 17 residues. Germline V gene data show CDR1 as ENHRY and CDR2 as SYGVKD. V trimming: 6 bases; J trimming: 1 base; junction bases outside the gene matches: 11. The CDR3 DNA is TGTGCCATCAGCGAATCCGGGACAGGGGTGCCCCAAGAGACCCAGTACTTC. This codes for CAISESGTGVPQETQYF.

The CDR3, as DNA: TGTGCCAGCAGCTTAGGTCCAGGGTTAGATACCGAGCAGTACTTC. It specifies CASSLGPGLDTEQYF. The V call is TRBV7-9, the J call TRBJ2-7; perhaps TRBD1 as D (5 bases). V gave up 1 base and J gave up 6 bases, with 16 bases separating them. Germline values: CDR1 SEHNR, CDR2 FQNEAQ (reference sequence). The CDR3 spans 15 residues.

This clonotype has more than one count but fewer than ten. V is TRBV5-4 and J is TRBJ2-7, with D hard to call. This CDR3 has 14 residues. The germline V gene encodes CDR1 SGHNT and CDR2 YYREEE (reference sequence). The germline V and J ends were trimmed by 3 bases and 3 bases, with 13 bases remaining between them. For the CDR3, the DNA is TGTGCCAGCAGCTCTTGGGCTAGTGACTACGAGCAGTACTTC. It is translated as CASSSWASDYEQYF.

There are many counts of this clonotype. This chain links TRBV20-1 with TRBJ2-7; 10 bases are shared with TRBD2. The CDR3 spans 14 residues. Trimming at V came to 1 base and at J to 9 bases, leaving 9 bases not matched to a gene. From germline, CDR1 is DFQATT and CDR2 SNEGSKA (reference sequence). The CDR3 sequence: CSARVPSGGAGQYF. CDR3 bases: TGCAGTGCTAGAGTACCCAGCGGGGGGGCCGGGCAGTACTTC.

This clonotype has only a few counts. The chain employs TRBV7-3 and TRBJ2-5; tentatively, D is TRBD1 (5 bases). This CDR3 spans 14 amino acids. From germline, CDR1 is SGHTA and CDR2 FQGTGA. Trimming left V 4 bases short and J 2 bases short, with 11 bases between. This chain's CDR3 is CASSSSGPQETQYF. The DNA for the CDR3 is TGTGCCAGCAGCTCGTCAGGGCCACAAGAGACCCAGTACTTC.

In the case of this clonotype: This may arise from a read error, as a much more abundant clone is one base away. This chain's CDR3 is CACSLTQKQGGFYEQYF. DNA for the CDR3: TGTGCCTGCAGCTTAACTCAGAAGCAGGGGGGGTTCTACGAGCAGTACTTC. This chain links TRBV7-8 with TRBJ2-7, with D perhaps matching TRBD1 or TRBD2 (7 bases each). CDR3 length: 17 residues. CDR1 SGHVS and CDR2 FQNEAQ come from the germline V gene.

This rearrangement joins TRBV10-3 to TRBJ1-4, with unresolved D. CDR3 length equals 14 residues. The germline V gene has CDR1 ENHRY and CDR2 SYGVKD. Between the trimmed V and J ends, which lost 5 bases and 7 bases, there was a span of 14 bases. CDR3 protein: CAISTSGRAEKLFF. The CDR3 nucleotides are TGTGCCATCAGTACCAGCGGTAGGGCTGAAAAACTGTTTTTT.

The chain employs TRBV3-1 and TRBJ1-5; D not resolved. Germline values: CDR1 LGHDT, CDR2 YNNKEL (reference sequence). The CDR3 has 13 amino acids. Trimming cost V 3 bases and J 3 bases, with 6 bases left between them. The CDR3 sequence is CASSQVDNQPQHF. CDR3 in DNA: TGTGCCAGCAGCCAGGTCGACAATCAGCCCCAGCATTTT.

The chain links TRBV20-1 to TRBJ2-1; 10 bases map to TRBD2. The length of the CDR3 is 15 residues. Trimming removed 4 bases from V and 12 bases from J; junction bases left unmatched: 15. Per the germline V gene, CDR1 is DFQATT and CDR2 is SNEGSKA (reference sequence). CDR3 sequence (DNA): TGCAGTGCTACCGCCGGGACTAGCGCTCGACTGGGGCAGTTCTTC. This translates into CSATAGTSARLGQFF.

This clonotype showed up just a few times. The chain is built from TRBV6-1 and TRBJ2-7, with D possibly being TRBD1 (5 bases). V lost 5 bases, J lost 0 bases, and 17 bases lay in between. The CDR3 has 16 amino acids. Germline CDR1 reads MNHNS; CDR2 reads SASEGT. This chain's CDR3 is CASSKRQKAGSYEQYF. In DNA form, the CDR3 reads TGTGCCAGCAGTAAAAGACAGAAGGCTGGCTCCTACGAGCAGTACTTC.

V and J are TRBV29-1 and TRBJ2-5, with 9 bases fitting TRBD1. The J call may not be correct, given that the DNA end is closer to TRBJ2-7. CDR3 length equals 14 residues. The germline V gene has CDR1 SQVTM and CDR2 ANQGSEA. This CDR3 is CSVFGTGSSYEQYF. The CDR3 DNA sequence: TGCAGCGTTTTCGGGACAGGGAGCTCCTACGAGCAGTACTTC.

This clonotype has a handful of counts. DNA of the CDR3: TGTGCCAGCAGCACGAGATGGAATGAGCAGTTCTTC. Its translation is CASSTRWNEQFF. The chain joins TRBV21-1 to TRBJ2-5. The J call is in doubt because the DNA end fits TRBJ2-1 better. TRBV21-1 represents a pseudogene. This CDR3 comprises 12 residues.

Only a few counts were recorded for this clonotype. As DNA, the CDR3 is TGTGCCAGCAGCCGCGTAGAGAAAGAGCAGTACTTC. This codes for CASSRVEKEQYF. The chain links TRBV3-1 to TRBJ2-7; D is uncertain. Germline V gene sequence: CDR1 LGHDT, CDR2 YNNKEL (reference sequence). CDR3 length: 12 residues. The V and J ends lost 4 bases and 7 bases respectively, with 11 bases between them.

Of note for this clonotype: At one end, the junction sequence differs from germline, possibly due to a read error. V usage is TRBV28 and J usage is TRBJ2-3, with D tentatively TRBD1 (6 bases). This CDR3 region has 17 residues. The V gene's germline CDR1 is MDHEN and CDR2 SYDVKM. CDR3 bases: TGTGCCAGCAGGATTAGACAGGAGATTGCTAGCACAGATACGCAGTTTTTT. Residues: CASRIRQEIASTDTQFF.

This chain connects TRBV28 to TRBJ1-2; D is unresolved. This CDR3 has 14 residues. Germline CDR1 is MDHEN and CDR2 is SYDVKM. The V gene lost 5 bases and the J gene lost 1 base, with 11 bases spanning the gap. The CDR3 DNA reads TGTGCCAGCAGTACGGGCAGAGTTAACTATGGCTACACCTTC. Protein product: CASSTGRVNYGYTF.

The chain employs TRBV2 and TRBJ2-3, with 9 bases fitting TRBD2. The germline V gene encodes CDR1 SNHLY and CDR2 FYNNEI. Trimming took 6 bases from V and 4 from J; bases not matched to a gene: 11. There are 16 residues in the CDR3. CDR3 sequence (DNA): TGTGCCAGCAGGAGGGGCGGCGGGGGGGCCTCAGATACGCAGTATTTT. Amino acid sequence: CASRRGGGGASDTQYF.

This clonotype was counted between two and nine times. The chain is built from TRBV27 and TRBJ1-2; 8 bases align to TRBD1. J lost 4 bases, V lost 5 bases, and 6 bases had no gene match. This CDR3 has 14 residues. Looked up from germline, CDR1 is MNHEY and CDR2 is SMNVEV (reference sequence). In DNA, the CDR3 is TGTGCCAGCAGTGCCTCCGGGACAGGCTATGGCTACACCTTC. Amino acids: CASSASGTGYGYTF.

CDR3: CASSLYGGNYEQFF. For the CDR3, the DNA is TGTGCCAGCAGCTTATACGGGGGGAACTATGAGCAGTTCTTC. The chain is built from TRBV7-6 and TRBJ2-1; 7 nucleotides line up with TRBD2. CDR1 is SGHVS and CDR2 is FNYEAQ in the germline V gene. V was pared by 2 bases and J by 8 bases, with 6 bases of the junction left unmatched. The CDR3 runs to 14 residues.

V usage is TRBV5-1 and J usage is TRBJ2-7; D perhaps matches TRBD1 (6 bases). The germline V gene encodes CDR1 SGHRS and CDR2 YFSETQ. V was trimmed by 3 bases and J by 4 bases, leaving 11 bases between them. The CDR3 is made up of 13 amino acids. The chain's CDR3 is CASSWEQGYEQYF. CDR3 sequence (DNA): TGCGCCAGCAGCTGGGAACAGGGTTACGAGCAGTACTTC. Supplemented by reference TRBV5-1 and TRBJ2-7, the full variable domain reads KAGVTQTPRYLIKTRGQQVTLSCSPISGHRSVSWYQQTPGQGLQFLFEYFSETQRNKGNFPGRFSGRQFSNSRSEMNVSTLELGDSALYLCASSWEQGYEQYFGPGTRLTVT.

In this sample, this clonotype turned up a few times. The gene calls are TRBV4-3 and TRBJ1-2; D is possibly TRBD1 (6 bases). Germline V gene sequence: CDR1 LGHNA, CDR2 YSLEER. V lost 0 bases to trimming and J lost 4 bases, with 12 bases between them. The CDR3 has 15 amino acids. Here the CDR3 reads CASSQDLTGIYGYTF. The CDR3 DNA follows: TGCGCCAGCAGCCAAGATCTTACAGGGATCTATGGCTACACCTTC.

This clonotype has just a few counts. The rearrangement uses TRBV7-2 and TRBJ2-1; D possibly uses TRBD1 or TRBD2 (5 bases each). Trimming pared 7 bases from V and 0 bases from J, leaving 10 bases between. CDR3 length equals 14 residues. In germline, CDR1 is SGHTA, CDR2 FQGNSA. CDR3 region: CASIGTGSYNEQFF. The CDR3 bases are TGTGCCAGCATCGGGACCGGCTCCTACAATGAGCAGTTCTTC. Supplemented by reference TRBV7-2 and TRBJ2-1, the full variable domain reads GAGVSQSPSNKVTEKGKDVELRCDPISGHTALYWYRQSLGQGLEFLIYFQGNSAPDKSGLPSDRFSAERTGGSVSTLTIQRTQQEDSAVYLCASIGTGSYNEQFFGPGTRLTVL.